The next 15 T cell receptor beta chains were all read from a single sample in a study of cytomegalovirus exposure and HLA in healthy donors. Here immunoSEQ multiplex PCR was the method, and the copy in TCRdb shows in-frame clones only, minus some. The sample consists of some 150,000 clones, around nine tenths of them appearing once. The sample was PBMCs. The receptors stem from a man aged 18 to 30 in good health and CMV-seropositive.

This chain connects TRBV27 to TRBJ1-1, with D uncertain. The CDR3 has 14 amino acids. The germline CDR1 and CDR2 sequences are MNHEY and SMNVEV (reference sequence). Between the trimmed V and J ends, which lost 2 bases and 5 bases, there was a span of 12 bases. CDR3 nucleotide sequence: TGTGCCAGCAGTTTAAGAGGTACGGGGACTGAAGCTTTCTTT. Residues: CASSLRGTGTEAFF.

The J gene is TRBJ2-1, the V gene TRBV5-1, with 12 bases aligning to TRBD2. In germline, CDR1 is SGHRS, CDR2 YFSETQ. V lost 0 bases to trimming and J lost 2 bases; unmatched junction nucleotides: 3. The CDR3 length is 17 residues. The CDR3 protein is CASSLASSGGAYNEQFF. The CDR3 DNA sequence: TGCGCCAGCAGCTTGGCGTCTAGCGGGGGGGCCTACAATGAGCAGTTCTTC.

The sample holds one count of this clone. The chain recombines TRBV11-2 with TRBJ1-4; D possibly corresponds to TRBD1 (6 bases). Trimming removed 2 bases from V and 8 bases from J, with 18 bases in between. In germline, CDR1 is SGHAT, CDR2 FQNNGV. The CDR3 consists of 16 residues. CDR3 in DNA: TGTGCCAGCAGCTTACTTTCAGGGGAGGGTAGGGAAAAACTGTTTTTT. It is translated as CASSLLSGEGREKLFF.

V gene TRBV27 combines with J gene TRBJ1-5; the match to TRBD1 covers 9 bases. V lost 6 bases, J lost 6 bases, and 15 bases stayed unmatched. Per the germline V gene, CDR1 is MNHEY and CDR2 is SMNVEV (reference sequence). The CDR3 covers 17 residues. This CDR3 reads CASRASATGGKGQPQHF. CDR3 bases: TGTGCCAGCAGGGCCTCCGCGACAGGGGGGAAAGGTCAGCCCCAGCATTTT.

The chain has TRBV6-5 and TRBJ1-2; 9 bases are shared with TRBD1. J gave up 2 bases and V 6 bases, and 7 bases lay outside the gene matches. The CDR3 loop spans 15 amino acids. Looked up from germline, CDR1 is MNHEY and CDR2 is SVGAGI. The CDR3 nucleotides read TGTGCCAGCAGGGGACAGGGAAGGGAAAACTATGGCTACACCTTC. As protein: CASRGQGRENYGYTF.

The V call is TRBV7-6, the J call TRBJ2-5; 7 bases are a match to TRBD2. This CDR3 has 13 residues. The germline gives CDR1 SGHVS, CDR2 FNYEAQ. Losses at the gene ends were 5 bases for V and 3 bases for J; bases not matched to a gene: 3. CDR3 coding DNA: TGTGCCAGCAGCCAGGGAGGGAAAGAGACCCAGTACTTC. Translation: CASSQGGKETQYF.

The chain recombines TRBV7-2 with TRBJ2-3; 8 positions agree with TRBD2. This CDR3 comprises 15 residues. Germline V gene sequence: CDR1 SGHTA, CDR2 FQGNSA. V lost 5 bases to trimming and J lost 3 bases; unmatched junction nucleotides: 7. The CDR3 region has the DNA TGTGCCAGCAGCCCCGGACTAGCCCGTACAGATACGCAGTATTTT. This codes for CASSPGLARTDTQYF.

This clone was seen only a few times. The chain couples TRBV7-2 to TRBJ2-7, with 7 bases identical to TRBD1. The J segment lost 0 bases and the V segment lost 6 bases, leaving 5 bases of the junction unmatched. CDR3 size: 14 residues. Germline CDR1 reads SGHTA; CDR2 reads FQGNSA. In DNA, the CDR3 is TGTGCCAGCAGGACAGGGTTAACCTCCTACGAGCAGTACTTC. Its translation is CASRTGLTSYEQYF.

V usage is TRBV5-1 and J usage is TRBJ1-1; no clear D gene. CDR1 is SGHRS, CDR2 YFSETQ, per germline. The CDR3 is made up of 12 amino acids. The V end lost 6 bases, the J end lost 3 bases, and 9 bases lay between the germline ends. In nucleotides, the CDR3 is TGCGCCAGCACCAACGCGTACACTGAAGCTTTCTTT. Encoded protein: CASTNAYTEAFF.

Only one count was recorded for this clone. This rearrangement joins TRBV10-3 to TRBJ1-3, with D maybe TRBD1 (6 bases). CDR1 and CDR2 (germline): ENHRY, SYGVKD. Trimming took 0 bases from V and 9 from J, leaving 15 bases between them. The CDR3 has 15 residues. CDR3 DNA: TGTGCCATCAGTGAGTCGGGCGACACCAGGGGCACCATATATTTT. This translates into CAISESGDTRGTIYF.

The chain has TRBV25-1 and TRBJ2-7, with TRBD2 identical over 7 bases. Germline-derived CDR1 and CDR2 are MGHDK and SYGVNS. The CDR3 has 13 residues. V dropped 5 bases and J dropped 6; count of bases not matched to a gene: 7. CDR3 nucleotides: TGTGCCAGCAGTACCGAGGGAGGGGTCGAGCAGTACTTC. Its protein product is CASSTEGGVEQYF.

The V call is TRBV27, the J call TRBJ2-6; TRBD1 aligns across 7 bases. Per germline, CDR1 MNHEY and CDR2 SMNVEV (reference sequence). The CDR3 extends over 16 amino acids. The ends lost 5 bases at V and 0 bases at J; junction bases unmatched: 4. The CDR3 sequence: CASSPPGGSGANVLTF. CDR3 DNA: TGTGCCAGCAGTCCTCCAGGGGGCTCTGGGGCCAACGTCCTGACTTTC. Full variable domain (remainder filled in from reference TRBV27 and TRBJ2-6): EAQVTQNPRYLITVTGKKLTVTCSQNMNHEYMSWYRQDPGLGLRQIYYSMNVEVTDKGDVPEGYKVSRKEKRNFPLILESPSPNQTSLYFCASSPPGGSGANVLTFGAGSRLTVL.

The genes are TRBV5-1 and TRBJ1-1; D is possibly TRBD1 (6 bases). Germline V lookup: CDR1 SGHRS, CDR2 YFSETQ. This CDR3 comprises 14 residues. Trimming pared 0 bases from V and 4 bases from J, leaving 10 bases between. The CDR3 sequence: CASSLDRDGTEAFF. CDR3 nucleotides: TGCGCCAGCAGCTTGGACAGGGACGGCACTGAAGCTTTCTTT.

This chain joins TRBV30 and TRBJ2-7; 8 bases agree with TRBD1. The CDR3 contains 14 residues. The germline V gene encodes CDR1 GTSNPN and CDR2 SVGIG (reference sequence). V was clipped by 8 bases and J by 6 bases; unmatched bases: 15. Here the CDR3 DNA reads TGTGCCGGTAACGTCGGGACAGGCTTCCTCGAGCAGTACTTC. Encoded protein: CAGNVGTGFLEQYF.

The rearrangement uses TRBV11-2 and TRBJ1-3; unclear D gene. In germline, CDR1 is SGHAT, CDR2 FQNNGV. Deletions cut 6 bases from V and 0 bases from J, with 12 bases between. The CDR3 covers 15 residues. The CDR3 here is CASRLSGSSGNTIYF. DNA of the CDR3: TGTGCCAGCAGGCTTTCCGGTAGCTCTGGAAACACCATATATTTT. The entire variable domain, with the rest obtained from reference TRBV11-2 and TRBJ1-3, is as follows: EAGVAQSPRYKIIEKRQSVAFWCNPISGHATLYWYQQILGQGPKLLIQFQNNGVVDDSQLPKDRFSAERLKGVDSTLKIQPAKLEDSAVYLCASRLSGSSGNTIYFGEGSWLTVV.